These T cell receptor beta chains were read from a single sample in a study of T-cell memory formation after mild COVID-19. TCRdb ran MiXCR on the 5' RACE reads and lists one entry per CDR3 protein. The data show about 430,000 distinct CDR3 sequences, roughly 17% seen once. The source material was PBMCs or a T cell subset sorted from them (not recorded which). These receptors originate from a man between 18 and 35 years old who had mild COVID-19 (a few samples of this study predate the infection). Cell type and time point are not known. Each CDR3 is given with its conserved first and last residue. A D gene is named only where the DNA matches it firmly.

cdr3_aa: CAIKRGLAVQETQYF; cdr3_length: 15; j_call: TRBJ2-5; v_call: TRBV7-8; d_call: TRBD2
cdr3_aa: CASSPRQWNEKLFF; cdr3_length: 14; j_call: TRBJ1-4; v_call: TRBV11-2; d_call: .
cdr3_aa: CASVFPGRPEAFF; cdr3_length: 13; j_call: TRBJ1-1; v_call: TRBV12-3/TRBV12-4; d_call: .
cdr3_aa: CASSQVRARTNTGELFF; cdr3_length: 17; j_call: TRBJ2-2; v_call: TRBV4-1; d_call: .
cdr3_aa: CASSQALAPGNGYTF; cdr3_length: 15; j_call: TRBJ1-2; v_call: TRBV4-1; d_call: .
cdr3_aa: CASSPGSNTEAFF; cdr3_length: 13; j_call: TRBJ1-1; v_call: TRBV7-3; d_call: .
cdr3_aa: CASSGGLAVDTQYF; cdr3_length: 14; j_call: TRBJ2-3; v_call: TRBV5-5; d_call: TRBD2
cdr3_aa: CATSKSGLGETQYF; cdr3_length: 14; j_call: TRBJ2-5; v_call: TRBV15; d_call: .
cdr3_aa: CASSLVVAANTGELFF; cdr3_length: 16; j_call: TRBJ2-2; v_call: TRBV5-1; d_call: .
cdr3_aa: CASSAGYGYTF; cdr3_length: 11; j_call: TRBJ1-2; v_call: TRBV7-6; d_call: .
cdr3_aa: CASSLFPNYEQFF; cdr3_length: 13; j_call: TRBJ2-1; v_call: TRBV5-1; d_call: .
cdr3_aa: CASSTWTKDTQYF; cdr3_length: 13; j_call: TRBJ2-3; v_call: TRBV27; d_call: .
cdr3_aa: CASSLASPRTLVNEQFF; cdr3_length: 17; j_call: TRBJ2-1; v_call: TRBV11-2; d_call: .
cdr3_aa: CATSDRGQGDLPQHF; cdr3_length: 15; j_call: TRBJ1-5; v_call: TRBV24-1; d_call: TRBD1
cdr3_aa: CASFEWRGGTDTQYF; cdr3_length: 15; j_call: TRBJ2-3; v_call: TRBV6-1; d_call: TRBD2
cdr3_aa: CASSLSFKDEQFF; cdr3_length: 13; j_call: TRBJ2-1; v_call: TRBV12-3/TRBV12-4; d_call: .
cdr3_aa: CASSRHIPSGNTIYF; cdr3_length: 15; j_call: TRBJ1-3; v_call: TRBV7-9; d_call: .
cdr3_aa: CASSHLGPQETQYF; cdr3_length: 14; j_call: TRBJ2-5; v_call: TRBV14; d_call: .
cdr3_aa: CASTSDTLEAFF; cdr3_length: 12; j_call: TRBJ1-1; v_call: TRBV25-1; d_call: .
cdr3_aa: CASSPSTRGIQAFF; cdr3_length: 14; j_call: TRBJ1-1; v_call: TRBV7-9; d_call: .
cdr3_aa: CASSRGGIGETQYF; cdr3_length: 14; j_call: TRBJ2-5; v_call: TRBV7-7; d_call: TRBD2
cdr3_aa: CASSLAGGAIPNYNEQFF; cdr3_length: 18; j_call: TRBJ2-1; v_call: TRBV7-9; d_call: .
cdr3_aa: CASRAAGGAYEQYF; cdr3_length: 14; j_call: TRBJ2-7; v_call: TRBV7-2; d_call: TRBD2
cdr3_aa: CASSPGGRNLLDTQYF; cdr3_length: 16; j_call: TRBJ2-3; v_call: TRBV12-3/TRBV12-4; d_call: .
cdr3_aa: CATSRSRLGGGSTTDTQYF; cdr3_length: 19; j_call: TRBJ2-3; v_call: TRBV15; d_call: .
cdr3_aa: CASSLMVGELFF; cdr3_length: 12; j_call: TRBJ2-2; v_call: TRBV5-6; d_call: .
cdr3_aa: CASSYQGDPGAQYF; cdr3_length: 14; j_call: TRBJ2-5; v_call: TRBV5-1; d_call: .
cdr3_aa: CASRGAGLAERRTDTQYF; cdr3_length: 18; j_call: TRBJ2-3; v_call: TRBV7-9; d_call: TRBD2
cdr3_aa: CASSRLTGTEAFF; cdr3_length: 13; j_call: TRBJ1-1; v_call: TRBV5-4; d_call: .
cdr3_aa: CASSLGSIVAETQYF; cdr3_length: 15; j_call: TRBJ2-5; v_call: TRBV7-8; d_call: .
cdr3_aa: CSARGRGGNIQYF; cdr3_length: 13; j_call: TRBJ2-4; v_call: TRBV20-1; d_call: TRBD2
cdr3_aa: CASSEITSTDTQYF; cdr3_length: 14; j_call: TRBJ2-3; v_call: TRBV19; d_call: .
cdr3_aa: CASSSTGKPYEQYF; cdr3_length: 14; j_call: TRBJ2-7; v_call: TRBV12-3/TRBV12-4; d_call: TRBD1
cdr3_aa: CASSQSSAADTQYF; cdr3_length: 14; j_call: TRBJ2-3; v_call: TRBV7-3; d_call: .
cdr3_aa: CASRPGLSGEAFF; cdr3_length: 13; j_call: TRBJ1-1; v_call: TRBV7-9; d_call: .
cdr3_aa: CASSSGTGNTEAFF; cdr3_length: 14; j_call: TRBJ1-1; v_call: TRBV5-1; d_call: TRBD1
cdr3_aa: CASSTRDRGATGELFF; cdr3_length: 16; j_call: TRBJ2-2; v_call: TRBV21-1; d_call: .
cdr3_aa: CAWGRNTEAFF; cdr3_length: 11; j_call: TRBJ1-1; v_call: TRBV30; d_call: .
cdr3_aa: CASTVAGGRVSEQFF; cdr3_length: 15; j_call: TRBJ2-1; v_call: TRBV6-5; d_call: .
cdr3_aa: CASSQFVSTDTQYF; cdr3_length: 14; j_call: TRBJ2-3; v_call: TRBV4-1; d_call: .
cdr3_aa: CASSPGWGSSYNEQFF; cdr3_length: 16; j_call: TRBJ2-1; v_call: TRBV11-2; d_call: .
cdr3_aa: CASSQGGDTYNEQFF; cdr3_length: 15; j_call: TRBJ2-1; v_call: TRBV7-3; d_call: .
cdr3_aa: CASSLDRSSTNEKLFF; cdr3_length: 16; j_call: TRBJ1-4; v_call: TRBV5-5; d_call: .
cdr3_aa: CASSPQGGAQPQHF; cdr3_length: 14; j_call: TRBJ1-5; v_call: TRBV4-1; d_call: TRBD1
cdr3_aa: CASSLVNGIAEAFF; cdr3_length: 14; j_call: TRBJ1-1; v_call: TRBV7-9; d_call: .
cdr3_aa: CASSVLGGGTGELFF; cdr3_length: 15; j_call: TRBJ2-2; v_call: TRBV6-1; d_call: TRBD2
cdr3_aa: CASSEGGAGYNEQFF; cdr3_length: 15; j_call: TRBJ2-1; v_call: TRBV9; d_call: .
cdr3_aa: CASTMTGGALRAQYF; cdr3_length: 15; j_call: TRBJ2-7; v_call: TRBV12-3/TRBV12-4; d_call: TRBD1
cdr3_aa: CSASNGGETDTQYF; cdr3_length: 14; j_call: TRBJ2-3; v_call: TRBV20-1; d_call: .
cdr3_aa: CASSSTGRNNNEQFF; cdr3_length: 15; j_call: TRBJ2-1; v_call: TRBV7-3; d_call: .
cdr3_aa: CASSDTGRSRLKLFF; cdr3_length: 15; j_call: TRBJ1-4; v_call: TRBV6-5; d_call: .
cdr3_aa: CASSGTSGGNTGELFF; cdr3_length: 16; j_call: TRBJ2-2; v_call: TRBV9; d_call: TRBD2
cdr3_aa: CASSQIRLPNYGYTF; cdr3_length: 15; j_call: TRBJ1-2; v_call: TRBV6-2/TRBV6-3; d_call: .
cdr3_aa: CASSQKLPLATSPGRLTGGELFF; cdr3_length: 23; j_call: TRBJ2-2; v_call: TRBV4-3; d_call: .
cdr3_aa: CASSGQGRGNTIYF; cdr3_length: 14; j_call: TRBJ1-3; v_call: TRBV9; d_call: TRBD1
cdr3_aa: CSVEAGTYEQYF; cdr3_length: 12; j_call: TRBJ2-7; v_call: TRBV29-1; d_call: .
cdr3_aa: CSARAFGQPSTDTQYF; cdr3_length: 16; j_call: TRBJ2-3; v_call: TRBV20-1; d_call: .
cdr3_aa: CARAKGATTNYGYTF; cdr3_length: 15; j_call: TRBJ1-2; v_call: TRBV5-3; d_call: TRBD1
cdr3_aa: CSGSKITGGMGEAFF; cdr3_length: 15; j_call: TRBJ1-1; v_call: TRBV29-1; d_call: TRBD1
cdr3_aa: CASSQRTAQPQHF; cdr3_length: 13; j_call: TRBJ1-5; v_call: TRBV7-2; d_call: .